The text below deals with one T cell receptor (beta chain). The data were taken from a study of monozygotic twins with inflammatory bowel disease. From germline, CDR1 is SEHNR and CDR2 FQNEAQ (reference sequence). CDR3 length: 17 amino acids. Using eight separate reactions per sample, the authors generated cDNA. TCRdb re-called the 5' RACE reads and catalogs CDR3 proteins one per entry, DNA excluded. The table lists fewer than 200,000 distinct CDR3 sequences. This TCR was sampled from a human donor with ulcerative colitis or Crohn's disease, or a healthy co-twin of an affected twin (not recorded which). The J gene is TRBJ1-6, the V gene TRBV7-9. The material sequenced was blood. The CDR3 loop reads CASSYPSGRPMDSPLHF.